This TCR beta chain was recovered during a study of siplizumab effects on memory and regulatory T cells. Whole-study findings and limits: Roughly 80-97% of proliferating CD4+ or CD8+ clones defied assignment to a naive or memory phenotype. The alloresponse seemed to draw substantially on naive T cells, which appeared more diverse than memory cells.

Every sample had approximately 97,000 of its TCR templates assayed. Here immunoSEQ multiplex PCR was the method, and the copy in TCRdb shows in-frame clones only, minus some. The table has 55,000 to 70,000 clones, 85% to 95% seen once. V lost 3 bases to trimming and J lost 7 bases; unmatched junction nucleotides: 9. The CDR3 contains 16 residues. CDR1 LGHNA and CDR2 YSLEER come from the germline V gene. This clone showed up just once. Its matching antigen is unknown. The sample taken for sequencing was CD8+ T cells sorted from blood. This receptor was taken from a human donor in good health. The chain has TRBV4-3 and TRBJ2-1, with 10 bases identical to TRBD2. This chain's CDR3 is CASSHSLAGVKNEQFF. In DNA, the CDR3 is TGCGCCAGCAGCCATTCTCTAGCGGGAGTAAAGAATGAGCAGTTCTTC.